This T cell receptor beta chain was captured in a study of T-cell memory formation after mild COVID-19. Study-level information: Clusters were largely donor specific. Study observations and caveats: Clones that got smaller from day 15 to 85 had even CD4/CD8, while clones growing later tipped toward CD4+.

In regard to this clonotype: The antigen remains undetermined.

TCRdb re-called the 5' RACE reads through MiXCR, storing one row per CDR3 protein. This sample carries some 600,000 distinct CDR3 sequences, around 15% of them seen once, and the ten largest clones take roughly 8.2%. The sequenced sample was PBMCs or a T cell subset sorted from them (not recorded which). The receptor was isolated from an adult woman who had mild COVID-19 (a few samples of this study predate the infection). Cell type and time point are not known.

CDR3 in DNA: TGTGCCAGCATGGGGTTTTCCCGGGCCGCAAACGAGCAGTACTTC. Protein sequence: CASMGFSRAANEQYF. This rearrangement joins TRBV2 to TRBJ2-7, with D uncertain. The V and J ends lost 7 bases and 5 bases respectively, with 21 bases between them. The CDR3 is 15 amino acids. CDR1 and CDR2 (germline): SNHLY, FYNNEI.